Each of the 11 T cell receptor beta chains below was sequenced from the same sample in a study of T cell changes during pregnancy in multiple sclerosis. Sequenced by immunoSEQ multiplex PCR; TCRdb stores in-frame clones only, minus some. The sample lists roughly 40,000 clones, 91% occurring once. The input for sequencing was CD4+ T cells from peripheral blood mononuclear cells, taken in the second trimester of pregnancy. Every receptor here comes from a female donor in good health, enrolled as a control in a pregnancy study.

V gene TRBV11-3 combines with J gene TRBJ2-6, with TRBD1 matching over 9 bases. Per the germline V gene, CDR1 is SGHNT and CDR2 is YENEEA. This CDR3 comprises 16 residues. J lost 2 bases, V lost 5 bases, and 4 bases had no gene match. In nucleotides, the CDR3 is TGTGCCAGCAGCCCAGGGACAGGGACTGGGGCCAACGTCCTGACTTTC. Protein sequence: CASSPGTGTGANVLTF.

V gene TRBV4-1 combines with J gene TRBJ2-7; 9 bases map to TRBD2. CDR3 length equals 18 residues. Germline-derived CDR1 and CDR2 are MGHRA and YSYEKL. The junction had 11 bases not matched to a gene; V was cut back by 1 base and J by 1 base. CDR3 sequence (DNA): TGCGCCAGCAGCCAAGTCACCGGGGCGGGAGGGAGATCCTACGAGCAGTACTTC. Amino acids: CASSQVTGAGGRSYEQYF.

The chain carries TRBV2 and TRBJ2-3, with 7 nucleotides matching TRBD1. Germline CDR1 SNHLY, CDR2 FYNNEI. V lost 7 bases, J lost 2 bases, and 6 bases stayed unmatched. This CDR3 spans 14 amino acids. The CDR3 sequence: CASKEGGPTDTQYF. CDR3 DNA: TGTGCCAGCAAGGAAGGGGGCCCCACAGATACGCAGTATTTT.

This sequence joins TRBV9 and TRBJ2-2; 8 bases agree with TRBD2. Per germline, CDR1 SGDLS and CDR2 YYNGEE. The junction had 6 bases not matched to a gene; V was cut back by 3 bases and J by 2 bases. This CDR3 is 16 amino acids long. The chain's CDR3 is CASSAGGPTNTGELFF. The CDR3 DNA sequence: TGTGCCAGCAGCGCGGGGGGGCCTACAAACACCGGGGAGCTGTTTTTT.

CDR3 in amino acids: CAWTRGLSQPQHF. In DNA, the CDR3 is TGTGCCTGGACCAGGGGGCTCAGTCAGCCCCAGCATTTT. The V call is TRBV30, the J call TRBJ1-5; TRBD1 aligns across 8 bases. V trimming: 4 bases; J trimming: 6 bases; junction bases outside the gene matches: 5. In germline, CDR1 is GTSNPN, CDR2 SVGIG (reference sequence). CDR3 length: 13 residues. Full variable domain (outside the CDR3, taken from reference TRBV30 and TRBJ1-5): SQTIHQWPATLVQPVGSPLSLECTVEGTSNPNLYWYRQAAGRGLQLLFYSVGIGQISSEVPQNLSASRPQDRQFILSSKKLLLSDSGFYLCAWTRGLSQPQHFGDGTRLSIL.

CDR3: CASSPDRVRGTDTQYF. DNA of the CDR3: TGTGCCAGCAGCCCCGACAGGGTCCGGGGCACAGATACGCAGTATTTT. V and J are TRBV7-8 and TRBJ2-3; TRBD1 matches 7 bases. In germline, CDR1 is SGHVS, CDR2 FQNEAQ. This CDR3 is built from 16 residues. The V segment lost 5 bases and the J segment 1 base; nucleotides outside the gene matches: 9. Complete variable domain (other parts from reference TRBV7-8 and TRBJ2-3): GAGVSQSPRYKVAKRGQDVALRCDPISGHVSLFWYQQALGQGPEFLTYFQNEAQLDKSGLPSDRFFAERPEGSVSTLKIQRTQQEDSAVYLCASSPDRVRGTDTQYFGPGTRLTVL.

The CDR3 is CAWSGDSNEKLFF. The CDR3 coding sequence is TGTGCCTGGAGTGGGGACAGTAATGAAAAACTGTTTTTT. This rearrangement joins TRBV30 to TRBJ1-4; TRBD1 matches 7 bases. Germline loops: CDR1 GTSNPN, CDR2 SVGIG (reference sequence). V shed 1 base, J shed 4 bases, and the junction held 0 bases outside the gene matches. This CDR3 comprises 13 residues.

This CDR3 is CASSLVSGQASPYEQYF. The CDR3 DNA is TGTGCCAGCAGCTTAGTGTCGGGACAGGCATCACCCTACGAGCAGTACTTC. This sequence joins TRBV7-2 and TRBJ2-7; 8 bases match TRBD1. Germline V lookup: CDR1 SGHTA, CDR2 FQGNSA. There are 17 residues in the CDR3. The V gene end was trimmed by 1 base and the J gene end by 2 bases; junction bases not matched to a gene: 10.

In DNA, the CDR3 is TGCGCCAGCAGCCAATTGGGCGGGAGCTCCTACAATGAGCAGTTCTTC. Translated, it gives CASSQLGGSSYNEQFF. The J gene is TRBJ2-1, the V gene TRBV4-3; 7 bases line up with TRBD2. Germline-derived CDR1 and CDR2 are LGHNA and YSLEER. V lost 2 bases to trimming and J lost 0 bases; unmatched junction nucleotides: 4. This CDR3 contains 16 residues.

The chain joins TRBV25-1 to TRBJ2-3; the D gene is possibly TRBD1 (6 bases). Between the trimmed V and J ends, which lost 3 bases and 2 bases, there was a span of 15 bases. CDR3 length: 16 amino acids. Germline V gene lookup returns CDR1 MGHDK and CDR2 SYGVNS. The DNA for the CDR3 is TGTGCCAGCAGTGACTTCACGACAGGATACACAGATACGCAGTATTTT. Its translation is CASSDFTTGYTDTQYF.

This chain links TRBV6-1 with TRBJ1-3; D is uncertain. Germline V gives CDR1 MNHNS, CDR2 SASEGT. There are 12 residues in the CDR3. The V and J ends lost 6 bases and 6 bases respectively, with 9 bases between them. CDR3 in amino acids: CASRLYVNTIYF. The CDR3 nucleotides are TGTGCCAGCAGATTATATGTAAACACCATATATTTT.